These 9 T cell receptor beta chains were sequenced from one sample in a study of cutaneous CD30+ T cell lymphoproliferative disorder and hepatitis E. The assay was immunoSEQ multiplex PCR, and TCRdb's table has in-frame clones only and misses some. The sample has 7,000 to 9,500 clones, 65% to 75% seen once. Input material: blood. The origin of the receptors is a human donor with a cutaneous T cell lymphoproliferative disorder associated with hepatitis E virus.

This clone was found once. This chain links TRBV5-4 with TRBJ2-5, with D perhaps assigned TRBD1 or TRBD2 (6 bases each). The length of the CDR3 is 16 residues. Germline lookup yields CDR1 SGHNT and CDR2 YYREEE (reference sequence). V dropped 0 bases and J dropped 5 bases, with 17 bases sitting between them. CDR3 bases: TGTGCCAGCAGCTTGGCGACGGGGGCGGGTAGGGAGACCCAGTACTTC. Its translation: CASSLATGAGRETQYF.

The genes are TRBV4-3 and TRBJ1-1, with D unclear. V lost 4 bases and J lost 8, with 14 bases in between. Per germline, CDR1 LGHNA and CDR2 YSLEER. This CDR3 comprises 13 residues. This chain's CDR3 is CASSLGGPGEAFF. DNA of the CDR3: TGCGCCAGCAGCCTGGGAGGCCCGGGGGAAGCTTTCTTT.

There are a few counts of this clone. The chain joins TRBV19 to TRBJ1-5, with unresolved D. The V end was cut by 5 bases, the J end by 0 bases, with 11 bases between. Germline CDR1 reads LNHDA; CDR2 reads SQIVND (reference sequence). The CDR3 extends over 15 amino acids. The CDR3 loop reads CASSVGKYSNQPQHF. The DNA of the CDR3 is TGTGCCAGTAGTGTAGGCAAGTATAGCAATCAGCCCCAGCATTTT.

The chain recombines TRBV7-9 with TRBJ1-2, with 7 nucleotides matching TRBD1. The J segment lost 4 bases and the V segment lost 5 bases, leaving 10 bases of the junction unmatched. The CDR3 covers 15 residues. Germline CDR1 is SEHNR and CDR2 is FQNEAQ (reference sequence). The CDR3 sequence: CASSLTGPMGYGYTF. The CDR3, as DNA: TGTGCCAGCAGCCTGACAGGGCCCATGGGCTATGGCTACACCTTC.

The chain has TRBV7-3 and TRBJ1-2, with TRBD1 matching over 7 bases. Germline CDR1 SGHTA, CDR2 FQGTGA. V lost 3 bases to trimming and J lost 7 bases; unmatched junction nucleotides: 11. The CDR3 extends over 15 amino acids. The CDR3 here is CASSFGGGGMFGYTF. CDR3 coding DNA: TGTGCCAGCAGCTTCGGAGGGGGCGGAATGTTTGGCTACACCTTC.

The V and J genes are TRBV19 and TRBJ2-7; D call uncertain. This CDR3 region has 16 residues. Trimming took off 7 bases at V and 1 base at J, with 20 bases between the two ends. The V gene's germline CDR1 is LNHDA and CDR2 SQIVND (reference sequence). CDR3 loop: CASTRTHPPLSYEQYF. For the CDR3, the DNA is TGTGCCAGTACCCGGACCCATCCTCCTCTTTCCTACGAGCAGTACTTC.

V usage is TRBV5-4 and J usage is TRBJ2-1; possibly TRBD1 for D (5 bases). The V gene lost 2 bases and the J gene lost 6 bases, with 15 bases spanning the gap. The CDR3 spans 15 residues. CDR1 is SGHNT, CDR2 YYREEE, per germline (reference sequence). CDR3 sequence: CASSFWGPRRNEQFF. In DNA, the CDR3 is TGTGCCAGCAGCTTTTGGGGCCCCAGGCGCAATGAGCAGTTCTTC.

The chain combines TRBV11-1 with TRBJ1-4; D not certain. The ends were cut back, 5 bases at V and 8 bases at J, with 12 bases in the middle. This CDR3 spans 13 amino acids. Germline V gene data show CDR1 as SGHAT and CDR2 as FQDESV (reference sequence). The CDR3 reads CASSPNGWEKLFF. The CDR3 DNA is TGTGCCAGCAGCCCGAATGGGTGGGAAAAACTGTTTTTT.

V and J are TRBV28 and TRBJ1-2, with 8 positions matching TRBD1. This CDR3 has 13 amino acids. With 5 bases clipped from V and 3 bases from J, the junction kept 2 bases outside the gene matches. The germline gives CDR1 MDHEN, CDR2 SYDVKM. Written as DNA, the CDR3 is TGTGCCAGCAGTCGGACAGGGCACTATGGCTACACCTTC. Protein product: CASSRTGHYGYTF.